One and the same sample provided the 12 T cell receptor beta chains below, sequenced in a study of T cell repertoires in aging, cancer and after chemotherapy. A mixed TRB-A/B primer pool amplified rearranged TRB by multiplex touch-down PCR. TCRdb reprocessed the multiplex PCR reads with MiXCR, giving one entry per CDR3 protein. The sample includes roughly 5,300 distinct CDR3 sequences, roughly 25% seen only once; the top ten take roughly a third. The template was genomic DNA from peripheral blood, not RNA. Sequencing used blood. The receptors originated from a human donor with a solid tumor.

This clonotype qualifies as medium-sized (0.01 to 0.1%). The genes are TRBV18 and TRBJ1-4; D uncertain. CDR3 length: 14 residues. The V end lost 4 bases, the J end lost 1 base, and 7 bases lay between the germline ends. From germline, CDR1 is KGHSH and CDR2 LQKENI. For the CDR3, the DNA is TGTGCCAGCTCACGTATGGGAACTAATGAAAAACTGTTTTTT. Its translation: CASSRMGTNEKLFF.

V usage is TRBV11-2 and J usage is TRBJ1-6; D may be TRBD1 (5 bases). Germline CDR1 and CDR2: SGHAT and FQNNGV. The CDR3 sequence is 15 residues long. The V end lost 2 bases, the J end lost 5 bases, and 10 bases lay between the germline ends. DNA of the CDR3: TGTGCCAGCAGCTTAACGGGACCCCATAATTCACCCCTCCACTTT. Protein sequence: CASSLTGPHNSPLHF.

The sample holds a few counts of this clonotype. This chain joins TRBV5-1 and TRBJ1-2; TRBD1 aligns across 7 bases. The germline V gene encodes CDR1 SGHRS and CDR2 YFSETQ. The J segment lost 0 bases and the V segment lost 3 bases, leaving 2 bases of the junction unmatched. The CDR3 sequence is 14 residues long. CDR3 amino acids: CASSWDSSNYGYTF. In DNA, the CDR3 is TGCGCCAGCAGCTGGGACAGTTCTAACTATGGCTACACCTTC.

For this clonotype: A much larger clone lies a single base off, so this may be a read error. The chain uses TRBV19 and TRBJ2-7, with D maybe TRBD1 (5 bases). In germline, CDR1 is LNHDA, CDR2 SQIVND (reference sequence). This CDR3 has 13 residues. Trimming left V 6 bases short and J 5 bases short, with 14 bases between. The CDR3 loop is CASSSGFSNEQYF. The CDR3 DNA reads TGTGCCAGTAGCTCAGGGTTTAGTAACGAGCAGTACTTC.

Details on this clonotype: A read error is possible here, since a much larger clone lies one base away. This chain connects TRBV19 to TRBJ2-1; 8 bases match TRBD1. Per the germline V gene, CDR1 is LNHDA and CDR2 is SQIVND (reference sequence). This CDR3 has 16 amino acids. CDR3 amino acids: CARSIGGQGASNEQFF. The CDR3 DNA sequence: TGTGCCAGAAGTATAGGGGGCCAGGGGGCGAGCAATGAGCAGTTCTTC.

The V call is TRBV6-5, the J call TRBJ1-1; TRBD1 agrees at 7 bases. Germline V lookup: CDR1 MNHEY, CDR2 SVGAGI. Trimming took 0 bases from V and 4 from J; bases not matched to a gene: 11. This CDR3 contains 17 residues. In DNA form, the CDR3 reads TGTGCCAGCAGTTACTCGACACAGGGGCAGGGTGGCACTGAAGCTTTCTTT. Its translation is CASSYSTQGQGGTEAFF.

This clonotype is medium-sized (0.01 to 0.1%) by share. The chain links TRBV6-5 to TRBJ2-2; D remains unclear. Germline CDR1 reads MNHEY; CDR2 reads SVGAGI. The CDR3 loop spans 14 amino acids. Trimming cost V 0 bases and J 5 bases, with 7 bases left between them. CDR3 residues: CASSYSTVTGELFF. CDR3 bases: TGTGCCAGCAGTTACTCCACAGTAACCGGGGAGCTGTTTTTT.

By its share, this clonotype is medium-sized (0.01 to 0.1%). This chain joins TRBV15 and TRBJ2-2, with TRBD2 as a possible D gene (7 bases). The CDR3 extends over 19 amino acids. CDR1 and CDR2 (germline): LNHNV, YYDKDF (reference sequence). The V end lost 3 bases, the J end lost 0 bases, and 20 bases lay between the germline ends. For the CDR3, the DNA is TGTGCCACCAGCAGGGGGGGGCTAGCGGACCTTTCGAACACCGGGGAGCTGTTTTTT. Residues: CATSRGGLADLSNTGELFF.

The rearrangement links TRBV7-2 to TRBJ1-1; unclear D gene. The CDR3 has 13 amino acids. V lost 3 bases, J lost 1 base, and 6 bases lay in between. Germline loops: CDR1 SGHTA, CDR2 FQGNSA. This CDR3 reads CASSFAENTEAFF. The CDR3 nucleotides are TGTGCCAGCAGCTTCGCGGAGAACACTGAAGCTTTCTTT.

The chain is built from TRBV5-1 and TRBJ2-5; 7 positions match TRBD1. Germline V gene lookup returns CDR1 SGHRS and CDR2 YFSETQ. The trim removed 4 bases at V and 4 bases at J, leaving 7 bases unmatched. This CDR3 has 14 residues. In DNA, the CDR3 is TGCGCCAGCAGCCCCAACACAGGGGTAGAGACCCAGTACTTC. This sequence encodes CASSPNTGVETQYF.

This clonotype came up a few times. The V and J genes are TRBV7-9 and TRBJ1-5, with 7 bases identical to TRBD1. Germline CDR1 and CDR2: SEHNR and FQNEAQ (reference sequence). Trimming removed 1 base from V and 6 bases from J; junction bases left unmatched: 3. This CDR3 has 14 amino acids. The CDR3: CASSLGQGGQPQHF. The CDR3, as DNA: TGTGCCAGCAGCTTAGGACAGGGAGGTCAGCCCCAGCATTTT.

This clonotype is categorized as medium-sized. The V gene is TRBV6-6, the J gene TRBJ2-6; 12 bases are shared with TRBD1. V was pared by 5 bases and J by 2 bases, with 4 bases of the junction left unmatched. CDR1 and CDR2 (germline): MNHNY, SVGAGI (reference sequence). The CDR3 runs to 17 residues. Here the CDR3 DNA reads TGTGCCAGCAGTCCGGGACAGGGGGCCCCTGGGGCCAACGTCCTGACTTTC. Its translation: CASSPGQGAPGANVLTF.